These T cell receptor beta chains were read from a single sample in a study of cytomegalovirus exposure and HLA in healthy donors. TCRdb's table, derived via immunoSEQ multiplex PCR, lists solely in-frame clones and lacks some. The sample has hundreds of thousands of clones; roughly nine tenths are singletons. Sequencing input: PBMCs. The source is a man between 18 and 35 years old in good health and CMV-seropositive. Each CDR3 is given with its conserved first and last residue. The D gene is left open where the match is weak. A clone size is listed for some rows: how often the clone was seen (once, few, many), or a class if it is expanded.

CDR3 length | J gene | V gene | D gene | clone size | CDR3 protein | CDR3 DNA
15 | TRBJ2-5 | TRBV9 | NA | NA | CASSVGVELKETQYF | TGTGCCAGCAGCGTAGGGGTAGAATTAAAAGAGACCCAGTACTTC
16 | TRBJ2-3 | TRBV7-2 | TRBD1 | NA | CASSLVGTGPTDTQYF | TGTGCCAGCAGCTTAGTCGGGACAGGGCCCACAGATACGCAGTATTTT
16 | TRBJ1-1 | TRBV5-1 | NA | NA | CASSFGQGGPSTEAFF | TGCGCCAGCAGCTTTGGCCAAGGGGGGCCTTCCACTGAAGCTTTCTTT
15 | TRBJ2-5 | TRBV5-6 | NA | NA | CASSLEVAGGETQYF | TGTGCCAGCAGCTTGGAAGTAGCAGGAGGAGAGACCCAGTACTTC
15 | TRBJ2-7 | TRBV14 | NA | NA | CASSHWTANSYEQYF | TGTGCCAGCAGCCATTGGACAGCGAACTCCTACGAGCAGTACTTC
15 | TRBJ2-1 | TRBV2 | NA | NA | CASSEMKGVGNEQFF | TGTGCCAGCAGTGAAATGAAGGGGGTAGGGAATGAGCAGTTCTTC
13 | TRBJ2-1 | TRBV29-1 | NA | NA | CSVAPRVYNEQFF | TGCAGCGTCGCCCCCCGCGTGTACAATGAGCAGTTCTTC
15 | TRBJ1-5 | TRBV19 | NA | NA | CASSIEGGIGQPQHF | TGTGCCAGTAGTATCGAAGGGGGAATCGGTCAGCCCCAGCATTTT
13 | TRBJ2-7 | TRBV2 | NA | NA | CASSGGDGYEQYF | TGTGCCAGCAGTGGCGGGGACGGCTACGAGCAGTACTTC
13 | TRBJ2-2 | TRBV28 | NA | few | CASSIPGFGELFF | TGTGCCAGCAGTATCCCTGGGTTCGGGGAGCTGTTTTTT
14 | TRBJ2-7 | TRBV11-2 | TRBD2 | few | CASSFLERESEQYF | TGTGCCAGCAGCTTCCTCGAGCGGGAGTCCGAGCAGTACTTC
12 | TRBJ2-1 | TRBV11-3 | NA | NA | CASSSVGDEQFF | TGTGCCAGCAGCTCTGTCGGAGATGAGCAGTTCTTC
13 | TRBJ1-2 | TRBV7-2 | NA | NA | CASSLAVEYGYTF | TGTGCCAGCAGCTTAGCGGTTGAGTATGGCTACACCTTC
13 | TRBJ1-1 | TRBV10-3 | TRBD1 | NA | CAITGTANTEAFF | TGTGCCATCACCGGGACAGCGAACACTGAAGCTTTCTTT
13 | TRBJ2-7 | TRBV9 | NA | NA | CASSKTGMYEQYF | TGTGCCAGCAGCAAAACAGGGATGTACGAGCAGTACTTC
14 | TRBJ1-3 | TRBV27 | NA | NA | CASSLRWGLDTIYF | TGTGCCAGCAGTTTAAGGTGGGGGTTGGACACCATATATTTT